This T cell receptor beta chain was recovered during a study of blood T cell repertoires in COVID-19. In germline, CDR1 is SGHKS, CDR2 YYEKEE (reference sequence). Trimming at V came to 0 bases and at J to 5 bases, leaving 9 bases not matched to a gene. The CDR3 spans 16 residues. In the original workflow: Researchers report that nucleated cell counts were estimated from reference gene primer amplification. TCRdb's copy holds only in-frame clones and misses some; the assay was immunoSEQ multiplex PCR. V and J calls plus clone size are reproduced from that table; the DNA served to infer D and trimming. The sample contains more than 95,000 clones, about 70% of which appear only once. In this sample, this clone turned up once.

The TCR originated in a man older than 75 with COVID-19, enrolled during active disease. The chain is built from TRBV5-5 and TRBJ2-3; 7 bases are a match to TRBD2. Sequencing was performed on peripheral blood. The CDR3 sequence is CASSLVKVAGGDTQYF. CDR3 nucleotides: TGTGCCAGCAGCTTGGTGAAGGTAGCGGGCGGAGATACGCAGTATTTT.